This passage covers 26 T cell receptor beta chains from one sample sequenced in a study of T cells in Graves' hyperthyroidism and ophthalmopathy. RNA transcripts yielded amplified TCR beta CDR3 regions. TCR CDR3 regions were first amplified by RT-PCR with HTBI primers. Using its own MiXCR run on the multiplex PCR reads, TCRdb lists one record per CDR3 protein. The sample shows under 700,000 distinct CDR3 sequences, over 15% of them seen only once. Sequencing was performed on blood. All receptors come from a woman in her late teens or twenties with Graves' hyperthyroidism.

This clonotype was observed a few times. The chain recombines TRBV9 with TRBJ2-1, with D tentatively TRBD2 (5 bases). Germline V CDR1 and CDR2: SGDLS, YYNGEE. The V end was cut by 3 bases, the J end by 6 bases, with 22 bases between. The CDR3 has 17 residues. The CDR3 DNA follows: TGTGCCAGCAGCGCCCGAGGACTTCTGTCAATGGTCAATGAGCAGTTCTTC. As protein: CASSARGLLSMVNEQFF.

The rearrangement uses TRBV7-9 and TRBJ2-7, with D hard to call. The length of the CDR3 is 14 residues. The V end lost 5 bases, the J end lost 3 bases, and 14 bases lay between the germline ends. Germline lookup yields CDR1 SEHNR and CDR2 FQNEAQ (reference sequence). The CDR3 loop reads CASSTSRANYEQYF. CDR3 in DNA: TGTGCCAGCAGCACCAGCCGGGCCAACTACGAGCAGTACTTC.

This clonotype was seen only a few times. This chain links TRBV20-1 with TRBJ2-7; 11 nucleotides line up with TRBD1. Germline V gene sequence: CDR1 DFQATT, CDR2 SNEGSKA (reference sequence). With V trimmed by 8 bases and J by 7 bases, 7 bases remained unmatched. The CDR3 is made up of 12 amino acids. The CDR3 spells CSPGQGAWEQYF. As DNA, the CDR3 is TGCAGTCCAGGACAGGGGGCGTGGGAGCAGTACTTC.

This clonotype has a count of ten or more. The J gene is TRBJ1-1, the V gene TRBV29-1, with 7 bases that match TRBD1. CDR1 and CDR2 from the germline V gene are SQVTM and ANQGSEA. The CDR3 extends over 12 amino acids. With V trimmed by 6 bases and J by 3 bases, 4 bases remained unmatched. This CDR3 is CSVNRGDTEAFF. CDR3 sequence (DNA): TGCAGCGTGAACAGGGGCGACACTGAAGCTTTCTTT.

At least ten counts were recorded for this clonotype. V is TRBV7-2 and J is TRBJ2-5; weak D call: TRBD2 (5 bases). V was clipped by 3 bases and J by 0 bases, with 11 bases between them. CDR1 SGHTA and CDR2 FQGNSA come from the germline V gene. This CDR3 comprises 15 residues. The CDR3 nucleotides are TGTGCCAGCAGCTTGGTTGTCGGGGACCAAGAGACCCAGTACTTC. It yields the protein CASSLVVGDQETQYF.

The V gene is TRBV6-5, the J gene TRBJ2-1; TRBD1 might be the D (5 bases). The ends were cut back, 2 bases at V and 9 bases at J, with 8 bases in the middle. The CDR3 contains 12 residues. Per the germline V gene, CDR1 is MNHEY and CDR2 is SVGAGI. CDR3 DNA sequence: TGTGCCAGCAGTTACGGGCAGGGTGAGCAGTTCTTC. This codes for CASSYGQGEQFF.

In this sample, this clonotype turned up many times. J is TRBJ2-3 and V is TRBV7-9; D may match TRBD1 or TRBD2 (5 bases each). Germline CDR1 and CDR2: SEHNR and FQNEAQ (reference sequence). V was cut by 3 bases and J by 1 base, with 11 bases left in between. The CDR3 has 15 residues. In DNA form, the CDR3 reads TGTGCCAGCAGCTTTGGGACGGATCGCACAGATACGCAGTATTTT. Translated, it gives CASSFGTDRTDTQYF.

This clonotype was seen a handful of times. V gene TRBV18 combines with J gene TRBJ1-2, with D possibly TRBD1 on 6 matching bases. Trimming stripped 1 base from V and 5 bases from J, with 20 bases between. The CDR3 extends over 17 amino acids. CDR1 and CDR2 (germline): KGHSH, LQKENI. DNA of the CDR3: TGTGCCAGCTCACCACTCTACGGTGAAGGAGGGGGATATGGCTACACCTTC. It specifies CASSPLYGEGGGYGYTF.

The chain recombines TRBV4-3 with TRBJ1-2; D is uncertain. Trimming took 1 base from V and 4 from J, leaving 16 bases between them. Germline CDR1 and CDR2: LGHNA and YSLEER. The CDR3 runs 16 residues. The CDR3 protein is CASSQVLGISTYGYTF. DNA of the CDR3: TGCGCCAGCAGCCAAGTGTTGGGGATCAGTACCTATGGCTACACCTTC.

This clonotype was seen a few times. The chain joins TRBV3-1 to TRBJ2-7; 9 nucleotides agree with TRBD2. CDR3 length: 15 residues. Trimming at V came to 1 base and at J to 5 bases, leaving 6 bases not matched to a gene. Germline CDR1 is LGHDT and CDR2 is YNNKEL (reference sequence). CDR3 sequence: CASSQGVAGGHEQYF. The CDR3 coding sequence is TGTGCCAGCAGCCAAGGGGTCGCGGGGGGGCACGAGCAGTACTTC.

This clonotype was observed a handful of times. The genes are TRBV18 and TRBJ2-7, with 12 bases fitting TRBD1. Germline CDR1 is KGHSH and CDR2 is LQKENI. The CDR3 covers 16 residues. Trimming took 5 bases from V and 6 from J; bases not matched to a gene: 11. As DNA, the CDR3 is TGTGCCAGCTCATCAAAACCGGGACAGGGGGCAACCGAGCAGTACTTC. It encodes CASSSKPGQGATEQYF.

Many counts were recorded for this clonotype. V and J are TRBV7-9 and TRBJ2-1; 7 bases match TRBD1. V lost 11 bases, J lost 1 base, and 5 bases stayed unmatched. Germline V CDR1 and CDR2: SEHNR, FQNEAQ (reference sequence). The CDR3 extends over 13 amino acids. CDR3 region: CAATGESYNEQFF. CDR3 coding DNA: TGTGCCGCCACAGGGGAATCCTACAATGAGCAGTTCTTC.

This clonotype has only a few counts. This chain joins TRBV20-1 and TRBJ1-2; D perhaps matches TRBD1 (5 bases). V dropped 4 bases and J dropped 2 bases, with 11 bases sitting between them. This CDR3 has 13 amino acids. CDR1 is DFQATT, CDR2 SNEGSKA, per germline (reference sequence). CDR3: CSAKTGGNYGYTF. In DNA, the CDR3 is TGCAGTGCTAAGACCGGGGGGAACTATGGCTACACCTTC.

This clonotype was seen at least ten times. The rearrangement joins TRBV3-1 to TRBJ1-5, with D maybe TRBD1 (6 bases). CDR1 is LGHDT, CDR2 YNNKEL, per germline (reference sequence). V shed 3 bases and J shed 1 base, with 19 bases lying between them. The CDR3 has 18 amino acids. CDR3 in DNA: TGTGCCAGCAGCCAGGGGGCAGGGGCTGGAATCAGCAATCAGCCCCAGCATTTT. Its protein is CASSQGAGAGISNQPQHF. The entire variable domain, with the rest obtained from reference TRBV3-1 and TRBJ1-5, is as follows: DTAVSQTPKYLVTQMGNDKSIKCEQNLGHDTMYWYKQDSKKFLKIMFSYNNKELIINETVPNRFSPKSPDKAHLNLHINSLELGDSAVYFCASSQGAGAGISNQPQHFGDGTRLSIL.

This clonotype showed up many times. The J gene is TRBJ2-7, the V gene TRBV7-9; 11 nucleotides match TRBD2. Germline lookup yields CDR1 SEHNR and CDR2 FQNEAQ (reference sequence). V was pared by 5 bases and J by 2 bases, with 2 bases of the junction left unmatched. The CDR3 is 14 amino acids. This CDR3 is CASSVSGRAYEQYF. The CDR3 bases are TGTGCCAGCAGCGTTAGCGGGAGGGCCTACGAGCAGTACTTC.

This clonotype was counted ten times or more. The rearrangement joins TRBV7-3 to TRBJ2-1; either TRBD1 or TRBD2 may supply D (5 bases each). V lost 5 bases and J lost 4, with 15 bases in between. CDR3 length: 15 residues. Per germline, CDR1 SGHTA and CDR2 FQGTGA. In nucleotides, the CDR3 is TGTGCCAGCAGCCCCTCCACGGGACGGTACAATGAGCAGTTCTTC. This gives the protein CASSPSTGRYNEQFF.

There are a few counts of this clonotype. This rearrangement joins TRBV7-9 to TRBJ2-2, with a weak D call TRBD1 (6 bases). V dropped 0 bases and J dropped 2 bases, with 10 bases sitting between them. Germline CDR1 and CDR2: SEHNR and FQNEAQ (reference sequence). This CDR3 has 16 residues. CDR3 amino acids: CASSLAPGQNTGELFF. For the CDR3, the DNA is TGTGCCAGCAGCTTAGCGCCGGGACAAAACACCGGGGAGCTGTTTTTT.

This clonotype was seen only a few times. The chain combines TRBV12-3 or TRBV12-4 with TRBJ1-3; D ambiguous. The CDR3 consists of 16 residues. Trimming stripped 6 bases from V and 0 bases from J, with 15 bases between. As DNA, the CDR3 is TGTGCCAGCAGCCGAACATCCAGGCCCTCTGGAAACACCATATATTTT. This codes for CASSRTSRPSGNTIYF.

This clonotype was observed many times. The chain joins TRBV20-1 to TRBJ1-1; D call uncertain. The ends were cut back, 2 bases at V and 1 base at J, with 8 bases in the middle. The CDR3 contains 13 residues. Germline CDR1 and CDR2: DFQATT and SNEGSKA (reference sequence). The CDR3 is CSARSQKNTEAFF. For the CDR3, the DNA is TGCAGTGCTAGATCCCAGAAGAACACTGAAGCTTTCTTT.

The chain combines TRBV12-3 or TRBV12-4 with TRBJ1-6; D ambiguous. The CDR3 is 14 residues long. Trimming removed 2 bases at V and 7 bases at J, with 9 bases between. The CDR3 DNA reads as TGTGCCAGCAGTTTATCACCACGGAATTCACCCCTCCACTTT. This translates into CASSLSPRNSPLHF.

The rearrangement links TRBV29-1 to TRBJ2-2, with D tentatively TRBD1 (5 bases). There are 14 residues in the CDR3. V lost 4 bases, J lost 0 bases, and 9 bases lay in between. The germline CDR1 and CDR2 sequences are SQVTM and ANQGSEA. CDR3 amino acids: CSVGLGANTGELFF. Written as DNA, the CDR3 is TGCAGCGTTGGCCTAGGGGCGAACACCGGGGAGCTGTTTTTT.

On this clonotype: The junction and the germline gene differ at one end; a read error may be behind it. V usage is TRBV14 and J usage is TRBJ2-3; TRBD1 aligns across 8 bases. Germline V gene sequence: CDR1 SGHDN, CDR2 FVKESK. The length of the CDR3 is 16 residues. The CDR3, as DNA: TGCGCCAGCAGCCAAGGGGACAGGCGACCCACAGATACGCAGTATTTT. Translation gives CASSQGDRRPTDTQYF.

This clonotype was detected many times. The chain joins TRBV11-2 to TRBJ2-7; D gene uncertain. V lost 3 bases, J lost 2 bases, and 14 bases lay in between. Germline V gives CDR1 SGHAT, CDR2 FQNNGV. The CDR3 is 15 residues long. CDR3 in DNA: TGTGCCAGCAGCTTTTTGGAGCACCTGGCCTACGAGCAGTACTTC. It is translated as CASSFLEHLAYEQYF.

The chain has TRBV4-2 and TRBJ1-3, with unresolved D. Trimming removed 0 bases at V and 4 bases at J, with 7 bases between. The germline gives CDR1 LGHNA, CDR2 YNFKEQ. The CDR3 sequence is 14 residues long. The CDR3 sequence is CASSQESFGNTIYF. DNA of the CDR3: TGTGCCAGCAGCCAAGAGAGTTTCGGAAACACCATATATTTT.

There are a few counts of this clonotype. The gene calls are TRBV20-1 and TRBJ2-7; 10 bases are a match to TRBD1. The length of the CDR3 is 14 residues. V shed 6 bases, J shed 5 bases, and the junction held 10 bases outside the gene matches. The V gene's germline CDR1 is DFQATT and CDR2 SNEGSKA (reference sequence). CDR3 nucleotides: TGCAGTGCGGGCCGGGACAGGGGTATCCACGAGCAGTACTTC. This encodes CSAGRDRGIHEQYF.

This clonotype was observed at least ten times. The rearrangement uses TRBV20-1 and TRBJ2-7; D perhaps matches TRBD1 (6 bases). Trimming stripped 2 bases from V and 2 bases from J, with 19 bases between. Per germline, CDR1 DFQATT and CDR2 SNEGSKA (reference sequence). The CDR3 is 16 amino acids. CDR3 sequence: CSARPTTGSQTYEQYF. CDR3 DNA sequence: TGCAGTGCTAGACCAACTACAGGGAGCCAGACCTACGAGCAGTACTTC.